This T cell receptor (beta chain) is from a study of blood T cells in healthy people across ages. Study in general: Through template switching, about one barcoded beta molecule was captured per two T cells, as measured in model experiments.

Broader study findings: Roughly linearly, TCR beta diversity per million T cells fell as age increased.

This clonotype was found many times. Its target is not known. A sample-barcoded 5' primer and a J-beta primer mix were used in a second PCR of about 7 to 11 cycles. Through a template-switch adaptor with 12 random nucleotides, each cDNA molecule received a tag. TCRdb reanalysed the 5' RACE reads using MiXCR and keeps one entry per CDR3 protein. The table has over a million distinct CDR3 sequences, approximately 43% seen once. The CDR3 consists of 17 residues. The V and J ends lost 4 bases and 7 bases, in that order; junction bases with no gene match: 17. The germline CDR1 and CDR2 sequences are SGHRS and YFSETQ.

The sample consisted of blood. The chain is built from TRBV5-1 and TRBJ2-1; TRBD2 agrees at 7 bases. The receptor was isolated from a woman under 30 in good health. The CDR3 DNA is TGCGCCAGCAGCCCGGGCTTTGGGGGAGGGCCTCTGAATGAGCAGTTCTTC. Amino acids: CASSPGFGGGPLNEQFF.